This is a list of T cell receptor beta chains from one sample in a study of blood T cell repertoires in COVID-19. Clones were sequenced by immunoSEQ multiplex PCR, and TCRdb holds only the in-frame ones, with some missing. The sample lists nearly 65,000 clones, around 80% occurring once. The sample comprised peripheral blood. All receptors come from a human donor in a cohort sampled during active COVID-19. The CDR3 runs from the conserved cysteine through the conserved F or W. D genes are given only for firm matches. The listing skips clone size in some rows; elsewhere it reads once, few, many or a size class.

D: TRBD1
V: TRBV4-3
size: -
J: TRBJ2-4
CDR3: CASSRGTGSENIQYF
DNA: TGCGCCAGCAGCCGCGGGACAGGGTCGGAAAACATTCAGTACTTC

D: TRBD1
V: TRBV4-3
size: -
J: TRBJ2-7
CDR3: CASSQDLGQGEEQYF
DNA: TGCGCCAGCAGCCAAGATCTTGGACAGGGGGAGGAGCAGTACTTC

D: TRBD2
V: TRBV4-3
size: -
J: TRBJ2-3
CDR3: CASSQDRSRAGGLSTDTQYF
DNA: TGCGCCAGCAGCCAAGATCGGTCTCGAGCGGGAGGCCTTAGCACAGATACGCAGTATTTT

D: -
V: TRBV28
size: -
J: TRBJ1-2
CDR3: CASSFLNRAYGYTF
DNA: TGTGCCAGCAGTTTCTTAAACAGGGCTTATGGCTACACCTTC

D: -
V: TRBV7-2
size: -
J: TRBJ2-7
CDR3: CASSLKSTGVGHYEQYF
DNA: TGTGCCAGCAGCTTAAAGTCTACCGGGGTAGGTCACTACGAGCAGTACTTC

D: -
V: TRBV21-1
size: -
J: TRBJ2-7
CDR3: CASSKEQGGEQYF
DNA: TGTGCCAGCAGCAAAGAGCAGGGGGGCGAGCAGTACTTC

D: -
V: TRBV5-6
size: -
J: TRBJ1-2
CDR3: CASSFFRVNNGYTF
DNA: TGTGCCAGCAGCTTTTTTCGGGTCAACAATGGCTACACCTTC

D: -
V: TRBV12-3/TRBV12-4
size: -
J: TRBJ1-1
CDR3: CASSLGIGAEAFF
DNA: TGTGCCAGCAGTTTAGGGATAGGGGCTGAAGCTTTCTTT

D: TRBD1
V: TRBV5-5
size: -
J: TRBJ1-2
CDR3: CASNTGTGPYGYTF
DNA: TGTGCCAGCAACACCGGGACAGGGCCCTATGGCTACACCTTC

D: TRBD1
V: TRBV5-1
size: -
J: TRBJ1-2
CDR3: CASSLGYTGVYGYTF
DNA: TGCGCCAGCAGCTTGGGCTATACAGGGGTCTATGGCTACACCTTC

D: TRBD1
V: TRBV5-1
size: -
J: TRBJ2-6
CDR3: CASSFGTGVSGANVLTF
DNA: TGCGCCAGCAGCTTCGGCACAGGGGTCTCTGGGGCCAACGTCCTGACTTTC

D: TRBD1
V: TRBV19
size: -
J: TRBJ1-5
CDR3: CASSPGDSGRYSNQPQHF
DNA: TGTGCCAGTAGTCCCGGGGACAGTGGGAGATATAGCAATCAGCCCCAGCATTTT

D: -
V: TRBV15
size: -
J: TRBJ1-5
CDR3: CATSRGEQEPPQHF
DNA: TGTGCCACCAGCAGAGGTGAGCAGGAACCCCCCCAGCATTTT

D: -
V: TRBV5-4
size: -
J: TRBJ2-3
CDR3: CASSLGVWVAREVTDTQYF
DNA: TGTGCCAGCAGCTTGGGTGTCTGGGTGGCGAGGGAAGTCACAGATACGCAGTATTTT

D: -
V: TRBV19
size: once
J: TRBJ1-5
CDR3: CASSAPDSPEPQHF
DNA: TGTGCCAGTAGTGCACCGGACAGTCCGGAGCCCCAGCATTTT

D: TRBD1
V: TRBV4-3
size: -
J: TRBJ1-5
CDR3: CASSQERGLGNQPQHF
DNA: TGCGCCAGCAGCCAAGAAAGGGGGCTTGGGAATCAGCCCCAGCATTTT

D: -
V: TRBV5-1
size: -
J: TRBJ2-1
CDR3: CATETRRSSYNEQFF
DNA: TGCGCCACCGAGACTAGACGGAGCTCCTACAATGAGCAGTTCTTC

D: TRBD2
V: TRBV6-5
size: -
J: TRBJ2-7
CDR3: CASSHTSGNYEQYF
DNA: TGTGCCAGCAGCCACACTAGCGGAAACTACGAGCAGTACTTC

D: -
V: TRBV7-9
size: -
J: TRBJ2-7
CDR3: CASNTGTNTYEQYF
DNA: TGTGCCAGCAACACAGGGACGAACACCTACGAGCAGTACTTC

D: -
V: TRBV27
size: -
J: TRBJ2-7
CDR3: CASSFTPAYEQYF
DNA: TGTGCCAGCAGTTTCACTCCTGCCTACGAGCAGTACTTC

D: -
V: TRBV4-2
size: -
J: TRBJ1-3
CDR3: CASSQGGGNTIYF
DNA: TGTGCCAGCAGTCAAGGAGGGGGAAACACCATATATTTT

D: -
V: TRBV28
size: few
J: TRBJ1-5
CDR3: CASTGGLMPQHF
DNA: TGTGCCAGCACTGGGGGCCTGATGCCCCAGCATTTT

D: -
V: TRBV11-2
size: -
J: TRBJ1-3
CDR3: CASSLNRDLLSGNTIYF
DNA: TGTGCCAGCAGCTTAAACAGGGACCTATTATCGGGAAACACCATATATTTT

D: TRBD2
V: TRBV5-6
size: once
J: TRBJ2-3
CDR3: CASSLIFTSGDTDTQYF
DNA: TGTGCCAGCAGCTTGATATTCACTAGCGGGGACACAGATACGCAGTATTTT

D: TRBD2
V: TRBV19
size: -
J: TRBJ2-1
CDR3: CASSDPKLAGGSYNEQFF
DNA: TGTGCCAGTAGTGACCCAAAACTAGCGGGAGGCTCCTACAATGAGCAGTTCTTC

D: -
V: TRBV12-3/TRBV12-4
size: -
J: TRBJ2-7
CDR3: CASSLIAYEQYF
DNA: TGTGCCAGCAGTTTAATAGCTTACGAGCAGTACTTC

D: -
V: TRBV19
size: -
J: TRBJ1-1
CDR3: CASSIPGLGEAFF
DNA: TGTGCCAGTAGTATACCAGGGTTGGGGGAAGCTTTCTTT

D: -
V: TRBV6-6
size: once
J: TRBJ1-1
CDR3: CASSYSGGTEAFF
DNA: TGTGCCAGCAGTTACTCGGGGGGGACTGAAGCTTTCTTT

D: -
V: TRBV28
size: -
J: TRBJ2-7
CDR3: CASDLSRYEQYF
DNA: TGTGCCAGCGATCTAAGCCGCTACGAGCAGTACTTC

D: TRBD2
V: TRBV5-1
size: -
J: TRBJ2-1
CDR3: CASSLLAGGPRNEQFF
DNA: TGCGCCAGCAGCTTACTAGCGGGAGGGCCTCGTAATGAGCAGTTCTTC

D: -
V: TRBV28
size: -
J: TRBJ1-1
CDR3: CASSQENTEAFF
DNA: TGTGCCAGCAGTCAGGAGAACACTGAAGCTTTCTTT

D: -
V: TRBV19
size: -
J: TRBJ2-5
CDR3: CASSNGGIQETQYF
DNA: TGTGCCAGTAGTAACGGGGGTATCCAAGAGACCCAGTACTTC

D: -
V: TRBV14
size: -
J: TRBJ1-1
CDR3: CASSQVFQSGRGAFF
DNA: TGTGCCAGCAGCCAAGTTTTTCAGTCAGGACGGGGAGCTTTCTTT

D: -
V: TRBV5-1
size: few
J: TRBJ1-2
CDR3: CASSLQGLDTYTF
DNA: TGCGCCAGCAGCTTGCAGGGGTTGGACACCTACACCTTC

D: -
V: TRBV15
size: -
J: TRBJ2-7
CDR3: CATSTGFLYEQYF
DNA: TGTGCCACCAGTACCGGGTTCCTCTACGAGCAGTACTTC

D: -
V: TRBV5-4
size: -
J: TRBJ2-7
CDR3: CASSLQGSLGYEQYF
DNA: TGTGCCAGCAGCTTGCAGGGATCATTAGGCTACGAGCAGTACTTC

D: TRBD1
V: TRBV29-1
size: once
J: TRBJ2-7
CDR3: CSVRTGFDNEQYF
DNA: TGCAGCGTTAGGACAGGGTTTGACAACGAGCAGTACTTC

D: -
V: TRBV4-3
size: -
J: TRBJ2-7
CDR3: CASSQQIGYEQYF
DNA: TGCGCCAGCAGCCAGCAGATCGGGTACGAGCAGTACTTC

D: -
V: TRBV6-4
size: -
J: TRBJ2-1
CDR3: CASSDSTNNEQFF
DNA: TGTGCCAGCAGTGACTCGACAAACAATGAGCAGTTCTTC

D: TRBD1
V: TRBV7-9
size: -
J: TRBJ1-4
CDR3: CASSSQGGRNEKLFF
DNA: TGTGCCAGCAGCTCCCAAGGGGGCAGGAATGAAAAACTGTTTTTT

D: TRBD1
V: TRBV5-1
size: -
J: TRBJ2-3
CDR3: CASSATGVRADTQYF
DNA: TGCGCCAGCAGCGCGACAGGGGTTCGTGCAGATACGCAGTATTTT

D: TRBD1
V: TRBV7-2
size: -
J: TRBJ2-7
CDR3: CASSLDWDRPYEQYF
DNA: TGTGCCAGCAGCTTAGATTGGGACAGACCCTACGAGCAGTACTTC

D: -
V: TRBV21-1
size: -
J: TRBJ2-6
CDR3: CASSNPRVSVWSGANVLTF
DNA: TGTGCCAGCAGCAACCCCAGGGTGTCGGTTTGGTCTGGGGCCAACGTCCTGACTTTC

D: -
V: TRBV29-1
size: -
J: TRBJ2-1
CDR3: CSVLSDEQFF
DNA: TGCAGCGTCCTTTCGGATGAGCAGTTCTTC

D: -
V: TRBV4-3
size: once
J: TRBJ2-7
CDR3: CASSQGRDSRFYEQYF
DNA: TGCGCCAGCAGCCAAGGGCGGGACTCCCGATTTTACGAGCAGTACTTC

D: -
V: TRBV6-5
size: few
J: TRBJ1-5
CDR3: CASSHRGGRKGTQHF
DNA: TGTGCCAGCAGCCATAGAGGGGGTCGAAAGGGAACCCAGCATTTT

D: -
V: TRBV6-2/TRBV6-3
size: -
J: TRBJ2-5
CDR3: CASSWAETQYF
DNA: TGTGCCAGCAGTTGGGCAGAGACCCAGTACTTC

D: TRBD2
V: TRBV28
size: -
J: TRBJ2-1
CDR3: CASSPYRVRTSLNEQFF
DNA: TGTGCCAGCAGTCCATACAGGGTACGGACTAGCTTAAATGAGCAGTTCTTC

D: -
V: TRBV4-3
size: -
J: TRBJ1-3
CDR3: CASSQARSGNTIYF
DNA: TGCGCCAGCAGCCAAGCCCGCTCTGGAAACACCATATATTTT

D: -
V: TRBV27
size: -
J: TRBJ2-7
CDR3: CASSYRDLNEQYF
DNA: TGTGCCAGCAGTTACCGGGATCTCAACGAGCAGTACTTC

D: TRBD2
V: TRBV5-1
size: -
J: TRBJ2-7
CDR3: CASSLTSGGPGEQYF
DNA: TGCGCCAGCAGCTTGACTAGCGGGGGGCCCGGGGAGCAGTACTTC

D: -
V: TRBV9
size: -
J: TRBJ2-1
CDR3: CASSVASGLGGHEQFF
DNA: TGTGCCAGCAGCGTAGCATCCGGACTCGGAGGCCATGAGCAGTTCTTC

D: TRBD1
V: TRBV6-5
size: -
J: TRBJ1-2
CDR3: CASSFSRTGRYGYTF
DNA: TGTGCCAGCAGTTTCTCCAGGACAGGGCGATATGGCTACACCTTC